These T cell receptor beta chains were read from a single sample in a study of CXCR3-negative and CXCR3-positive naive CD8 T cells. TCRdb re-called the 5' RACE reads; one entry per CDR3 protein, DNA not given. In all, the sample yields 150,000 to 180,000 distinct CDR3 sequences. Sample: naive CXCR3+ CD8+ T cells from blood. These receptors originate from a human donor in good health. Some clones in this sample may be carry-over from other donors' samples. The CDR3 runs from the conserved cysteine through the conserved F or W.

cdr3_aa: CASASIQGHRSYEQYF
j_call: TRBJ2-7
v_call: TRBV27

cdr3_aa: CASSSGTLNEQFF
j_call: TRBJ2-1
v_call: TRBV7-9

cdr3_aa: CASSFLATQETQYF
j_call: TRBJ2-5
v_call: TRBV7-9

cdr3_aa: CASSLWEDRGHHETQYF
j_call: TRBJ2-5
v_call: TRBV5-1

cdr3_aa: CASSFRTGIYTGELFF
j_call: TRBJ2-2
v_call: TRBV19

cdr3_aa: CSAGRDSPFYEHYF
j_call: TRBJ2-7
v_call: TRBV29-1

cdr3_aa: CASSPQGLSDEQYF
j_call: TRBJ2-7
v_call: TRBV7-9

cdr3_aa: CASSARQELARNEQFF
j_call: TRBJ2-1
v_call: TRBV10-1

cdr3_aa: CASSPLGGLDTEAFF
j_call: TRBJ1-1
v_call: TRBV28

cdr3_aa: CASSSGSDEQYF
j_call: TRBJ2-7
v_call: TRBV28